This T cell receptor beta chain was found in a study of shared clonotypes between healthy human individuals. Study conclusions and caveats: Generally, naive subsets (rather than memory subsets) showed larger estimated richness.

A word on this clone: What it binds is not known.

Using about 220 ng DNA, 32,000 or so T cell genomes, the sorted-subset replicate PCRs were run. Only in-frame clones appear in the TCRdb table, and some are missing; sequencing was by immunoSEQ multiplex PCR. The table lists roughly 2.5 million clones, roughly 92% of them singletons. This CDR3 contains 13 residues. V was pared by 3 bases and J by 5 bases, with 10 bases between. From germline, CDR1 is SGHTA and CDR2 FQGTGA. This chain joins TRBV7-3 and TRBJ2-5, with D perhaps being TRBD1 or TRBD2 (5 bases each). The sequencing sample was made of naive CD4+ T cells sorted from blood. Sample subset: CD45RA+ positively selected. The receptor was derived from a man aged 18 to 30 in good health. CDR3 region: CASSFPGTETQYF. The CDR3 coding sequence is TGTGCCAGCAGCTTTCCAGGGACGGAGACCCAGTACTTC.